These 14 T cell receptor beta chains originate from one sample sequenced in a study of CD8+ T cells in alopecia areata. Investigators isolated RNA and reverse transcribed it into cDNA to act as the sequencing template. Profiling relied on immunoSEQ multiplex PCR, and the TCRdb table lists in-frame clones only, not all of them. This table has hundreds of thousands of clones, approximately 65% appearing once. The treatment is: oral pan-JAK inhibitor, 5-10 mg twice daily. Here the sequenced sample was CD4+ T cells sorted from blood, taken between weeks 43 and 45, from a patient treated with tofacitinib. All receptors come from a human donor with alopecia areata.

V gene TRBV5-1 combines with J gene TRBJ1-1; a weak D match, TRBD1 (6 bases). This CDR3 region has 15 residues. Trimming pared 4 bases from V and 7 bases from J, leaving 20 bases between. Germline CDR1 is SGHRS and CDR2 is YFSETQ. CDR3 nucleotides: TGCGCCAGCAGCGCGCAGGGGACACTTAACCATGAAGCTTTCTTT. Its translation is CASSAQGTLNHEAFF.

The chain uses TRBV25-1 and TRBJ2-7; no clear D gene. This CDR3 spans 12 amino acids. CDR1 and CDR2 from the germline V gene are MGHDK and SYGVNS. Trimming stripped 4 bases from V and 7 bases from J, with 11 bases between. The CDR3 protein is CASSVAGFEQYF. The CDR3 coding sequence is TGTGCCAGCAGTGTGGCAGGATTTGAGCAGTACTTC.

This clone was found once. This chain uses TRBV11-2 with TRBJ2-7; D not certain. Trimming cost V 5 bases and J 4 bases, with 12 bases left between them. In germline, CDR1 is SGHAT, CDR2 FQNNGV. CDR3 length: 13 residues. CDR3 residues: CASSRGETYEQYF. The CDR3 DNA sequence: TGTGCCAGCAGCCGCGGAGAGACTTACGAGCAGTACTTC. Supplemented by reference TRBV11-2 and TRBJ2-7, the full variable domain reads EAGVAQSPRYKIIEKRQSVAFWCNPISGHATLYWYQQILGQGPKLLIQFQNNGVVDDSQLPKDRFSAERLKGVDSTLKIQPAKLEDSAVYLCASSRGETYEQYFGPGTRLTVT.

This clone was counted only a few times. The genes are TRBV25-1 and TRBJ2-6; TRBD1 is a possible D gene (5 bases). The CDR3 runs to 14 residues. In germline, CDR1 is MGHDK, CDR2 SYGVNS. Trimming stripped 7 bases from V and 0 bases from J, with 7 bases between. CDR3 residues: CASTTGSGANVLTF. The CDR3 coding sequence is TGTGCCAGCACAACAGGCTCTGGGGCCAACGTCCTGACTTTC.

This clone was seen a few times. The chain joins TRBV7-3 to TRBJ2-7; 7 bases are a match to TRBD2. After removal of 5 bases from V and 7 bases from J, the junction contained 8 bases not matched to a gene. The germline V gene encodes CDR1 SGHTA and CDR2 FQGTGA. This CDR3 contains 13 residues. The DNA of the CDR3 is TGTGCCAGCAGCATCACTAGCGCGGCTGAGCAGTACTTC. Translation: CASSITSAAEQYF.

The chain has TRBV29-1 and TRBJ2-2, with TRBD2 matching 9 bases. The CDR3 is made up of 18 amino acids. Germline CDR1 and CDR2: SQVTM and ANQGSEA. Losses at the gene ends were 5 bases for V and 3 bases for J; bases not matched to a gene: 16. DNA of the CDR3: TGCAGCGTTTTGAAGGCGAGCGGGGGGCCTCATTACACCGGGGAGCTGTTTTTT. Amino acid sequence: CSVLKASGGPHYTGELFF.

V gene TRBV4-1 combines with J gene TRBJ2-7; 9 bases fit TRBD1. Germline values: CDR1 MGHRA, CDR2 YSYEKL. The length of the CDR3 is 14 residues. The trim removed 1 base at V and 7 bases at J, leaving 5 bases unmatched. The CDR3 DNA reads as TGCGCCAGCAGCCAAGTACAGGGGGCCAGAGAGCAGTACTTC. Encoded protein: CASSQVQGAREQYF.

This clone was counted a few times. CDR3 nucleotide sequence: TGTGCCAGCAGCTTAGGGGGGGGCACTGAAGCTTTCTTT. This encodes CASSLGGGTEAFF. The rearrangement uses TRBV7-6 and TRBJ1-1, with D possibly matching TRBD1 (5 bases). CDR3 length: 13 amino acids. Germline V CDR1 and CDR2: SGHVS, FNYEAQ. Trimming cost V 1 base and J 4 bases, with 7 bases left between them.

The rearrangement uses TRBV9 and TRBJ1-4, with D tentatively TRBD1 (6 bases). The CDR3 sequence is 15 residues long. The germline V gene encodes CDR1 SGDLS and CDR2 YYNGEE. V was clipped by 2 bases and J by 6 bases, with 14 bases between them. The CDR3 DNA sequence: TGTGCCAGCAGCGTTAGCACAGGGCGAGATGAAAAACTGTTTTTT. Protein product: CASSVSTGRDEKLFF.

This clone was counted between two and nine times. The chain carries TRBV5-1 and TRBJ1-4; TRBD1 aligns across 7 bases. Germline trimming cut 4 bases from V and 7 bases from J; bases unmatched to any gene: 7. CDR3 length: 14 amino acids. Germline V gene sequence: CDR1 SGHRS, CDR2 YFSETQ. The CDR3 spells CASSRTGDGEKLFF. The CDR3 DNA reads TGCGCCAGCAGCCGAACAGGGGACGGTGAAAAACTGTTTTTT.

This rearrangement joins TRBV9 to TRBJ1-1, with TRBD1 matching over 9 bases. The trim removed 0 bases at V and 11 bases at J, leaving 5 bases unmatched. This CDR3 has 13 amino acids. Germline loops: CDR1 SGDLS, CDR2 YYNGEE. DNA for the CDR3: TGTGCCAGCAGCGTAGAGAGGACAGGGGTTGCTTTCTTT. It encodes CASSVERTGVAFF. Full variable domain (rest looked up from reference TRBV9 and TRBJ1-1): DSGVTQTPKHLITATGQRVTLRCSPRSGDLSVYWYQQSLDQGLQFLIQYYNGEERAKGNILERFSAQQFPDLHSELNLSSLELGDSALYFCASSVERTGVAFFGQGTRLTVV.

Only one count was recorded for this clone. The sample contains more than one DNA sequence encoding this CDR3. V is TRBV5-6 and J is TRBJ2-1, with 8 nucleotides matching TRBD1. From germline, CDR1 is SGHDT and CDR2 YYEEEE. The CDR3 has 13 amino acids. V lost 1 base and J lost 6; bases outside the gene matches: 0. For the CDR3, the DNA is TGTGCCAGCAGCTTGACAGGGGGCAATGAGCAGTTCTTC. This sequence encodes CASSLTGGNEQFF.

At least ten counts were recorded for this clone. This chain links TRBV28 with TRBJ1-2; no clear D gene. V lost 1 base to trimming and J lost 7 bases, with 13 bases between them. Germline V gene lookup returns CDR1 MDHEN and CDR2 SYDVKM. The CDR3 has 14 amino acids. The CDR3 coding sequence is TGTGCCAGCAGTTTATCCGTCCTAGAGGGTGGCTACACCTTC. It encodes CASSLSVLEGGYTF.

The V gene is TRBV6-1, the J gene TRBJ2-2; D is perhaps TRBD2 (7 bases). The CDR3 spans 18 residues. Germline values: CDR1 MNHNS, CDR2 SASEGT. The germline V and J ends were trimmed by 1 base and 0 bases, with 15 bases remaining between them. The CDR3 bases are TGTGCCAGCAGTGAAGTTCGTGCGGGGGCCCCGAACACCGGGGAGCTGTTTTTT. It translates to CASSEVRAGAPNTGELFF.